This TCR beta chain was recovered during a study of blood T cell repertoires in COVID-19. Study in general: Samples of COVID-19 (acute and convalescent) were obtained from the United States, Italy and Spain. PBMCs, B-cell-depleted T cells, or T cells were the source of the cDNA or gDNA that made up the material.

Cohort allocation depended upon clinical history that participants reported. Sequenced by immunoSEQ multiplex PCR; TCRdb stores in-frame clones only, minus some. The repertoire holds 200,000 to 250,000 clones, with just over 85% as singletons. Only a few counts were recorded for this clone. From germline, CDR1 is SEHNR and CDR2 FQNEAQ (reference sequence). The CDR3 covers 13 residues. Trimming shortened V by 2 bases and J by 5 bases, and 6 bases separated the two germline ends. The source is a woman aged 40 to 50 with acute COVID-19. The sample was PBMCs or T cells enriched from blood (not recorded which). This sequence joins TRBV7-9 and TRBJ2-2, with a possible D match to TRBD2 (5 bases). CDR3 DNA sequence: TGTGCCAGCAGCTTAAGAGGGACCGGGGAGCTGTTTTTT. It specifies CASSLRGTGELFF.